A selection of T cell receptor beta chains follows, all from one sample in a study of cytomegalovirus exposure and HLA in healthy donors. Clones were read by immunoSEQ multiplex PCR, and TCRdb kept only the in-frame ones, dropping some. Of 95,000 to 100,000 clones in the sample, roughly four fifths were seen once. Sequencing used PBMCs. These receptors were obtained from a female donor in good health and CMV-seronegative. The CDR3 runs from the conserved cysteine through the conserved F or W. The D gene is left open where the match is weak. Only some rows state a clone size, as once, few, many or a class for expanded clones.

j_gene | v_gene | d_gene | abundance | CDR3aa | CDR3nt
TRBJ2-2 | TRBV28 | . | . | CASSSPGTNTGELFF | TGTGCCAGCAGTTCCCCGGGGACGAACACCGGGGAGCTGTTTTTT
TRBJ1-6 | TRBV27 | TRBD1 | . | CASRFRGQGALSYNSPLHF | TGTGCCAGCAGATTCCGCGGACAGGGGGCCTTGTCCTATAATTCACCCCTCCACTTT
TRBJ2-2 | TRBV9 | TRBD2 | few | CASSYGLAGAGELFF | TGTGCCAGCAGTTACGGACTAGCGGGAGCCGGGGAGCTGTTTTTT
TRBJ2-6 | TRBV11-1 | TRBD1 | . | CASSLAGQGAGANVLTF | TGTGCCAGCAGCTTAGCTGGACAGGGGGCTGGGGCCAACGTCCTGACTTTC
TRBJ2-5 | TRBV5-5 | TRBD1 | . | CASSRQGMETQYF | TGTGCCAGCAGCAGACAGGGGATGGAGACCCAGTACTTC
TRBJ2-7 | TRBV5-1 | TRBD1 | . | CASSLEGLTNRGLRNEQYF | TGCGCCAGCAGCTTGGAAGGTCTTACAAACAGGGGGTTAAGGAACGAGCAGTACTTC
TRBJ2-3 | TRBV6-5 | TRBD2 | . | CASTRLAGSTDTQYF | TGTGCCAGCACACGACTAGCGGGATCCACAGATACGCAGTATTTT
TRBJ1-1 | TRBV7-3 | . | once | CASSLAPDGSAEAFF | TGTGCCAGCAGTTTGGCCCCGGATGGGAGCGCTGAAGCTTTCTTT
TRBJ1-2 | TRBV11-2 | . | . | CASRSERLGGYTF | TGTGCCAGCAGGTCCGAGCGCCTCGGTGGCTACACCTTC
TRBJ1-2 | TRBV18 | . | . | CASSPEAGRPYGYTF | TGTGCCAGCTCACCCGAAGCGGGCAGGCCCTATGGCTACACCTTC
TRBJ2-5 | TRBV6-5 | . | . | CASRDRNGETQYF | TGTGCCAGCAGAGACCGAAACGGGGAGACCCAGTACTTC
TRBJ1-4 | TRBV6-5 | . | . | CASSVRETGNEKLFF | TGTGCCAGCAGTGTCCGGGAAACGGGTAATGAAAAACTGTTTTTT
TRBJ1-2 | TRBV30 | . | . | CAWSRWTVTDYGYTF | TGTGCCTGGAGTAGGTGGACAGTTACCGACTATGGCTACACCTTC
TRBJ2-3 | TRBV19 | TRBD2 | . | CASSIAGGGTDTQYF | TGTGCCAGTAGTATAGCGGGCGGGGGGACAGATACGCAGTATTTT
TRBJ2-7 | TRBV5-6 | TRBD1 | few | CASSLPPGQGNEQYF | TGTGCCAGCAGCTTGCCCCCGGGACAGGGGAACGAGCAGTACTTC
TRBJ1-1 | TRBV19 | . | . | CASSLNTEAFF | TGTGCCAGTAGTTTAAACACTGAAGCTTTCTTT
TRBJ1-2 | TRBV19 | . | . | CASQTAGFDGYTF | TGTGCCAGTCAAACCGCGGGGTTCGATGGCTACACCTTC
TRBJ2-3 | TRBV5-1 | . | . | CASSPQAHGTDTQYF | TGCGCCAGCAGCCCTCAGGCCCATGGGACAGATACGCAGTATTTT
TRBJ1-5 | TRBV5-4 | TRBD1 | . | CASSLTGGVSNQPQHF | TGTGCCAGCAGCCTTACAGGGGGTGTTAGCAATCAGCCCCAGCATTTT
TRBJ1-2 | TRBV9 | TRBD1 | . | CASSNTRTGLRYTF | TGTGCCAGCAGCAATACTCGGACAGGACTGAGATACACCTTC
TRBJ2-7 | TRBV27 | TRBD1 | few | CASSLDGQGSYEQYF | TGTGCCAGCAGTTTAGATGGACAGGGATCCTACGAGCAGTACTTC
TRBJ1-3 | TRBV9 | . | . | CASSPYHSSGNTIYF | TGTGCCAGCAGCCCCTACCACAGCTCTGGAAACACCATATATTTT
TRBJ2-1 | TRBV5-1 | . | few | CASGLQGAENNEQFF | TGCGCCAGCGGACTACAAGGGGCAGAGAACAATGAGCAGTTCTTC
TRBJ1-6 | TRBV29-1 | TRBD1 | . | CSVEGPGQGECGTPNSPLHF | TGCAGCGTTGAAGGACCCGGACAGGGTGAATGTGGGACCCCTAATTCACCCCTCCACTTT
TRBJ2-3 | TRBV5-5 | . | . | CASSPTGYNTDTQYF | TGTGCCAGCAGCCCCACAGGGTATAATACAGATACGCAGTATTTT
TRBJ2-7 | TRBV5-1 | . | . | CASSLVGGTYEQYF | TGCGCCAGCAGCTTGGTGGGCGGGACCTACGAGCAGTACTTC
TRBJ2-3 | TRBV19 | TRBD1 | few | CASTPTRRDRVFRTDTQYF | TGTGCCAGCACACCTACGCGGCGGGACAGGGTTTTCAGGACAGATACGCAGTATTTT
TRBJ2-3 | TRBV6-5 | TRBD2 | . | CASSYNSGRITNTQYF | TGTGCCAGCAGTTACAATAGCGGGAGAATTACAAATACGCAGTATTTT
TRBJ1-4 | TRBV6-4 | . | . | CASRMAAGDSEKLFF | TGTGCCAGCAGGATGGCGGCAGGGGATAGTGAAAAACTGTTTTTT
TRBJ2-5 | TRBV28 | . | . | CASSSWETPQETQYF | TGTGCCAGCAGTTCTTGGGAGACACCCCAAGAGACCCAGTACTTC
TRBJ2-6 | TRBV6-1 | . | . | CASSANRAGANVLTF | TGTGCCAGCAGTGCGAACAGGGCTGGGGCCAACGTCCTGACTTTC
TRBJ2-6 | TRBV7-2 | TRBD2 | . | CASNPGGTAGANVLTF | TGTGCCAGCAACCCGGGGGGGACTGCTGGGGCCAACGTCCTGACTTTC
TRBJ1-2 | TRBV11-1 | . | . | CASSSELGRPYGYTF | TGTGCCAGCAGCTCGGAATTGGGGAGACCCTATGGCTACACCTTC
TRBJ1-5 | TRBV21-1 | . | . | CASSKVAAGLGQPQHF | TGTGCCAGCAGCAAAGTCGCGGCAGGGCTAGGTCAGCCCCAGCATTTT
TRBJ1-1 | TRBV11-2 | . | . | CASSLTQGEAFF | TGTGCCAGCAGCTTAACACAGGGAGAAGCTTTCTTT
TRBJ2-5 | TRBV2 | TRBD2 | . | CATKESPSGGETQYF | TGTGCCACCAAGGAATCCCCTAGCGGGGGGGAGACCCAGTACTTC
TRBJ1-2 | TRBV27 | TRBD1 | . | CASSPGTGGAYGYTF | TGTGCCAGCAGTCCCGGGACAGGGGGCGCCTATGGCTACACCTTC
TRBJ1-5 | TRBV19 | . | once | CASSLRSTGVLNQPQHF | TGTGCCAGTAGTCTACGATCGACAGGAGTCCTCAATCAGCCCCAGCATTTT
TRBJ1-4 | TRBV30 | . | . | CAWSSGRVTNEKLFF | TGTGCCTGGAGTTCAGGGAGGGTAACTAATGAAAAACTGTTTTTT
TRBJ1-3 | TRBV9 | . | . | CASSVGSGHSGNTIYF | TGTGCCAGCAGCGTAGGGTCCGGACACTCTGGAAACACCATATATTTT
TRBJ2-3 | TRBV28 | . | . | CASSFRDMGHTQYF | TGTGCCAGCAGTTTCCGGGATATGGGCCATACGCAGTATTTT
TRBJ1-1 | TRBV5-6 | . | . | CASSLWGRAEAFF | TGTGCCAGCAGCTTGTGGGGGCGCGCTGAAGCTTTCTTT
TRBJ2-6 | TRBV19 | . | . | CASSYGVYGANVLTF | TGTGCCAGTAGTTACGGTGTTTATGGGGCCAACGTCCTGACTTTC
TRBJ1-6 | TRBV7-9 | . | . | CSSSLDGDSPLHF | TGTTCCAGCAGCTTAGACGGGGATTCACCCCTCCACTTT
TRBJ2-7 | TRBV19 | . | . | CASSFGILYEQYF | TGTGCCAGTAGTTTCGGGATACTTTACGAGCAGTACTTC
TRBJ1-1 | TRBV5-1 | . | . | CASTPGTNMNTEAFF | TGCGCCAGCACCCCGGGGACAAACATGAACACTGAAGCTTTCTTT
TRBJ1-6 | TRBV6-5 | TRBD1 | . | CASSSGTVDRSPLHF | TGTGCCAGCAGCTCCGGGACAGTTGATCGATCACCCCTCCACTTT
TRBJ2-7 | TRBV6-6 | TRBD2 | . | CASSYAPSGGSYEQYF | TGTGCCAGCAGTTACGCCCCTAGCGGGGGCTCCTACGAGCAGTACTTC
TRBJ1-5 | TRBV2 | . | . | CASSERQSNQPQHF | TGTGCCAGCAGTGAGCGGCAGAGCAATCAGCCCCAGCATTTT
TRBJ2-1 | TRBV27 | TRBD2 | once | CASSFISGRRNEQFF | TGTGCCAGCAGTTTCATTAGCGGGAGGAGGAATGAGCAGTTCTTC
TRBJ2-7 | TRBV5-6 | . | . | CASSLTGLVYEQYF | TGTGCCAGCAGCTTGACAGGCCTCGTCTACGAGCAGTACTTC
TRBJ2-7 | TRBV5-1 | TRBD1 | . | CASSSGQGDFYEQYF | TGCGCCAGCAGCTCCGGACAGGGAGATTTCTACGAGCAGTACTTC
TRBJ2-1 | TRBV5-5 | TRBD2 | few | CASSLVLLAGDSYNEQFF | TGTGCCAGCAGCTTAGTCCTCCTAGCGGGAGACTCCTACAATGAGCAGTTCTTC
TRBJ1-1 | TRBV6-5 | . | . | CASNLGHPNTEAFF | TGTGCCAGCAACCTGGGACACCCTAACACTGAAGCTTTCTTT
TRBJ2-2 | TRBV5-4 | . | . | CASSPRTAATGELFF | TGTGCCAGCAGTCCCCGGACAGCCGCCACCGGGGAGCTGTTTTTT
TRBJ2-1 | TRBV10-3 | . | . | CAISEQRVSYNEQFF | TGTGCCATCAGTGAACAGAGGGTCTCCTACAATGAGCAGTTCTTC
TRBJ2-5 | TRBV6-1 | TRBD2 | . | CASRGGGIIETQYF | TGTGCCAGCAGGGGGGGAGGGATTATAGAGACCCAGTACTTC
TRBJ2-7 | TRBV18 | . | . | CASSPMEGSYEQYF | TGTGCCAGCTCACCGATGGAGGGCTCCTACGAGCAGTACTTC
TRBJ2-6 | TRBV6-5 | . | . | CASRPPSSGANVLTF | TGTGCCAGCAGACCCCCTAGCTCTGGGGCCAACGTCCTGACTTTC
TRBJ2-5 | TRBV18 | TRBD2 | . | CASSPRSAGGPGQETQYF | TGTGCCAGCTCACCACGCTCAGCGGGAGGGCCCGGGCAAGAGACCCAGTACTTC